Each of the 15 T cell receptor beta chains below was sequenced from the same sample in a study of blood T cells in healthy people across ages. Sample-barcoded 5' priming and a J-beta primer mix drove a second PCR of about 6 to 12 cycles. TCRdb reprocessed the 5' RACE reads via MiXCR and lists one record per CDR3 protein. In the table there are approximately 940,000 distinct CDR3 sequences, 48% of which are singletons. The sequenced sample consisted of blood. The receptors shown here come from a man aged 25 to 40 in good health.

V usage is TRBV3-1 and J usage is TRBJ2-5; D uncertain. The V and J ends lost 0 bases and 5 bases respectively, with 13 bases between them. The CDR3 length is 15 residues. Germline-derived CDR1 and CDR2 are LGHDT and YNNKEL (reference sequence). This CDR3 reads CASSQESRMFETQYF. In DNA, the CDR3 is TGTGCCAGCAGCCAAGAGTCGAGGATGTTCGAGACCCAGTACTTC.

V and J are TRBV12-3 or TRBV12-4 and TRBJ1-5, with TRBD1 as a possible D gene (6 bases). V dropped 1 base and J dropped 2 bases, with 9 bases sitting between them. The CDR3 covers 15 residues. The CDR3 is CASSLDRAGNQPQHF. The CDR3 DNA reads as TGTGCCAGCAGTTTAGACAGGGCGGGCAATCAGCCCCAGCATTTT.

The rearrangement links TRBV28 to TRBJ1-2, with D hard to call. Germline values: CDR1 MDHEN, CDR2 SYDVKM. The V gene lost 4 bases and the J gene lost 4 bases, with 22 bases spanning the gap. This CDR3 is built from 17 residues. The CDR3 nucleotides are TGTGCCAGCAGTTCCCCCAACGTCCTCGAGGTTGCCTATGGCTACACCTTC. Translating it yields CASSSPNVLEVAYGYTF.

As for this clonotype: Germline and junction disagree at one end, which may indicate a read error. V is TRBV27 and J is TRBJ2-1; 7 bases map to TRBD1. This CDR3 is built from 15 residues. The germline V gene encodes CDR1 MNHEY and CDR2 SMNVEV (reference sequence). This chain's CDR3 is CASSPDRVTYNGQFF. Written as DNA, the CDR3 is TGTGCCAGCAGTCCCGACAGGGTTACCTACAATGGGCAGTTCTTC.

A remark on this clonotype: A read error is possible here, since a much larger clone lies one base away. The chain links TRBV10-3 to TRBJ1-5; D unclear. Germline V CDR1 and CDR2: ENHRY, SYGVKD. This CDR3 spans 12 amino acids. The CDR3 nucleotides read TGTGCCACCAGTGAGTCGAACGGGCCCCAGCATTTT. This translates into CATSESNGPQHF.

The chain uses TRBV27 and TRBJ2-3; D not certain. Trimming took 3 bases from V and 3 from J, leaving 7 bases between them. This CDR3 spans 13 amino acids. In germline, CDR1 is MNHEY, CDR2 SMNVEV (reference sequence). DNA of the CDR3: TGTGCCAGCAGTTTTTGGGTTACAGATACGCAGTATTTT. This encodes CASSFWVTDTQYF.

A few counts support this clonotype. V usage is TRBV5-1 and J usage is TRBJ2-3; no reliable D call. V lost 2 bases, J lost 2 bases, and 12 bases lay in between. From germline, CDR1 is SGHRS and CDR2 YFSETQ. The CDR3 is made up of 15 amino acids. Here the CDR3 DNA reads TGCGCCAGCAGCTTTAGATTGCCAGACACAGATACGCAGTATTTT. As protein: CASSFRLPDTDTQYF. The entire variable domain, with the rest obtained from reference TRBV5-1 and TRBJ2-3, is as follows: KAGVTQTPRYLIKTRGQQVTLSCSPISGHRSVSWYQQTPGQGLQFLFEYFSETQRNKGNFPGRFSGRQFSNSRSEMNVSTLELGDSALYLCASSFRLPDTDTQYFGPGTRLTVL.

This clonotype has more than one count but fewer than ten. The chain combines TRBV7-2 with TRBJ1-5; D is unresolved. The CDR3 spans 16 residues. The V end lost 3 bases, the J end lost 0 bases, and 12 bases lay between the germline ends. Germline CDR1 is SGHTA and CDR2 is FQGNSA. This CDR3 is CASSFSDAYSNQPQHF. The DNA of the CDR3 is TGTGCCAGCAGCTTTTCGGACGCGTATAGCAATCAGCCCCAGCATTTT.

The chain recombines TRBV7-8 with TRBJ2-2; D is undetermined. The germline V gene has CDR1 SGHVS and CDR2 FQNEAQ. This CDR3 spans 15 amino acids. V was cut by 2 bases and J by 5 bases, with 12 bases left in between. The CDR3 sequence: CASSLFARNTGELFF. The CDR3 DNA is TGTGCCAGCAGCTTATTTGCCAGAAATACCGGGGAGCTGTTTTTT.

The CDR3: CASSGLSSGVEQYF. DNA of the CDR3: TGTGCCAGCAGTGGGCTTTCATCAGGGGTTGAGCAGTACTTC. The V call is TRBV25-1, the J call TRBJ2-5; D might be TRBD1 (6 bases). The V end lost 4 bases, the J end lost 11 bases, and 20 bases lay between the germline ends. This CDR3 comprises 14 residues. From germline, CDR1 is MGHDK and CDR2 SYGVNS.

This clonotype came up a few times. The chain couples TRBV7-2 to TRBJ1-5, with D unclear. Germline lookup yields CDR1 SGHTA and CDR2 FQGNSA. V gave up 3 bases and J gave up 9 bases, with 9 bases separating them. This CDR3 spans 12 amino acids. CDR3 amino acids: CASSFDFRPQHF. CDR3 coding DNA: TGTGCCAGCAGCTTCGATTTCCGGCCCCAGCATTTT.

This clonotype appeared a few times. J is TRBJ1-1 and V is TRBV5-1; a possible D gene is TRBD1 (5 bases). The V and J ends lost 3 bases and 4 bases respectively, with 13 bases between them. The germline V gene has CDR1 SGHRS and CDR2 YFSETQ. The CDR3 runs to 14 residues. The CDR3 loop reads CASSSGTLSTEAFF. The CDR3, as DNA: TGCGCCAGCAGCTCCGGGACTCTTAGCACTGAAGCTTTCTTT.

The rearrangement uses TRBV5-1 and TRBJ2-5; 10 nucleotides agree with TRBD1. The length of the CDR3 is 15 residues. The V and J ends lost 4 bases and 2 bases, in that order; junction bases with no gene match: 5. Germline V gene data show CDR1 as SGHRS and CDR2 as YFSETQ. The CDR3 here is CASSRGQGKQETQYF. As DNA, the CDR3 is TGCGCCAGCAGCCGGGGACAGGGGAAACAAGAGACCCAGTACTTC.

CDR3 residues: CASSLSRVTYGYTF. The CDR3 DNA follows: TGTGCCAGCAGTTTATCAAGGGTGACCTATGGCTACACCTTC. The chain is built from TRBV27 and TRBJ1-2; no reliable D call. There are 14 residues in the CDR3. CDR1 and CDR2 (germline): MNHEY, SMNVEV (reference sequence). The V gene lost 0 bases and the J gene lost 4 bases, with 9 bases spanning the gap.

This CDR3 reads CSAREMRRTYNEQFF. CDR3 DNA: TGCAGTGCTAGAGAGATGCGGAGAACCTACAATGAGCAGTTCTTC. This rearrangement joins TRBV20-1 to TRBJ2-1; no firm D call. The CDR3 runs 15 residues. CDR1 is DFQATT, CDR2 SNEGSKA, per germline (reference sequence). Trimming cost V 0 bases and J 2 bases, with 11 bases left between them.